This T cell receptor (beta chain) emerged from a study of blood T cell repertoires in COVID-19. As for the study in general: Researchers got acute and convalescent COVID-19 samples from the United States, Italy and Spain. T cells, B-cell-depleted T cells, or PBMCs supplied cDNA or gDNA.

In the original workflow: Amplification of reference gene primers provided the estimated nucleated cell counts. Clones were sequenced by immunoSEQ multiplex PCR, and TCRdb holds only the in-frame ones, with some missing. V and J calls plus clone size are reproduced from that table; the DNA served to infer D and trimming. The table has about 190,000 clones, about 81% seen once. The germline V gene has CDR1 SGHAT and CDR2 FQNNGV. V gave up 1 base and J gave up 2 bases, with 13 bases separating them. The CDR3 length is 16 residues. The specimen was peripheral blood. This chain joins TRBV11-2 and TRBJ2-3, with a possible D match to TRBD1 (6 bases). The origin of this receptor is a man under 40 with active or convalescent COVID-19. The CDR3 bases are TGTGCCAGCAGCTTAGGCCGGGACATCTACACAGATACGCAGTATTTT. It encodes CASSLGRDIYTDTQYF.